These 13 T cell receptor beta chains originate from one sample sequenced in a study of shared clonotypes between healthy human individuals. Terminally differentiated effector memory CD45RA+ cells were left out of the naive CD8 fraction, which was CD45RO-negative and positively selected for CCR7. TCRdb's copy holds only in-frame clones and misses some; the assay was immunoSEQ multiplex PCR. The sample contains about 800,000 clones, roughly 96% of which appear only once. The sample comprised naive CD8+ T cells sorted from blood. The receptors stem from a man between 25 and 39 years old in good health.

This clone was picked up one time. The chain recombines TRBV10-3 with TRBJ2-2; 15 bases align to TRBD2. V gave up 2 bases and J gave up 5 bases; unmatched junction bases: 12. The germline gives CDR1 ENHRY, CDR2 SYGVKD. The CDR3 covers 20 residues. CDR3 protein: CAISETRTSGREWVTGELFF. The CDR3 bases are TGTGCCATCAGTGAGACTCGGACTAGCGGGAGGGAGTGGGTAACCGGGGAGCTGTTTTTT.

V usage is TRBV4-1 and J usage is TRBJ1-1; no clear D gene. Germline V lookup: CDR1 MGHRA, CDR2 YSYEKL. This CDR3 has 16 residues. V gave up 4 bases and J gave up 0 bases, with 15 bases separating them. CDR3 protein: CASSPSPQYLNTEAFF. In DNA, the CDR3 is TGCGCCAGCAGCCCGAGTCCACAGTACCTGAACACTGAAGCTTTCTTT.

The chain has TRBV7-8 and TRBJ2-7; TRBD1 might be the D (5 bases). The length of the CDR3 is 14 residues. The germline CDR1 and CDR2 sequences are SGHVS and FQNEAQ. Deletions cut 1 base from V and 0 bases from J, with 7 bases between. For the CDR3, the DNA is TGTGCCAGCAGCTTAGACAGGTTCTCCTACGAGCAGTACTTC. The encoded protein is CASSLDRFSYEQYF.

The genes are TRBV7-9 and TRBJ2-4, with a possible D match to TRBD2 (5 bases). The CDR3 is 15 residues long. Germline values: CDR1 SEHNR, CDR2 FQNEAQ (reference sequence). V shed 1 base and J shed 0 bases, with 7 bases lying between them. This CDR3 reads CASSLGGLAKNIQYF. The CDR3 DNA is TGTGCCAGCAGCTTAGGCGGACTAGCCAAAAACATTCAGTACTTC.

V is TRBV5-4 and J is TRBJ2-1; 7 bases agree with TRBD1. The V gene end was trimmed by 4 bases and the J gene end by 4 bases; junction bases not matched to a gene: 5. Germline CDR1 SGHNT, CDR2 YYREEE (reference sequence). This CDR3 contains 14 residues. The CDR3 is CASSDGDSYNEQFF. The CDR3, as DNA: TGTGCCAGCAGCGACGGGGACAGTTACAATGAGCAGTTCTTC.

V is TRBV14 and J is TRBJ2-1; D may be TRBD1 (6 bases). The CDR3 runs to 14 residues. Germline-derived CDR1 and CDR2 are SGHDN and FVKESK. V lost 3 bases and J lost 8, with 14 bases in between. The CDR3 region is CASSHEQGSDEQFF. As DNA, the CDR3 is TGTGCCAGCAGCCACGAACAGGGTTCCGATGAGCAGTTCTTC.

With respect to this clone: At one boundary the junction diverges from the germline segment, which might be a read error. The J gene is TRBJ2-2, the V gene TRBV7-7; possibly TRBD2 for D (6 bases). Germline CDR1 and CDR2: SSHAT and FNYEAQ (reference sequence). This CDR3 has 17 residues. DNA for the CDR3: TGTGCTAGCAGCTTAAACCCGGGCAGGGAGGCCACCGGGGAGCTGTTTTTT. This translates into CASSLNPGREATGELFF.

This clone was detected only once. This rearrangement joins TRBV6-5 to TRBJ2-7, with D possibly called TRBD1 or TRBD2 (5 bases each). V lost 6 bases and J lost 3, with 15 bases in between. The CDR3 consists of 14 residues. Germline-derived CDR1 and CDR2 are MNHEY and SVGAGI. CDR3 sequence reads: CASSPYGGGYEQYF. The CDR3 nucleotides are TGTGCCAGCAGCCCTTATGGGGGTGGCTACGAGCAGTACTTC.

The rearrangement links TRBV19 to TRBJ2-7; D not resolved. V was trimmed by 0 bases and J by 1 base, leaving 13 bases between them. Germline V gene lookup returns CDR1 LNHDA and CDR2 SQIVND (reference sequence). The CDR3 is 16 residues long. CDR3 coding DNA: TGTGCCAGTAGTATAGATCGAGTCGGAACTTCCTACGAGCAGTACTTC. It yields the protein CASSIDRVGTSYEQYF.

This sequence joins TRBV7-3 and TRBJ2-5; perhaps TRBD2 as D (6 bases). The V gene's germline CDR1 is SGHTA and CDR2 FQGTGA. V lost 2 bases and J 4 bases, leaving 14 bases between the germline ends. This CDR3 has 15 amino acids. The CDR3, as DNA: TGTGCCAGCAGCTTATTGGCGGGACCGTCAGAGACCCAGTACTTC. It specifies CASSLLAGPSETQYF. Looking up the rest from reference TRBV7-3 and TRBJ2-5 gives the full variable domain: GAGVSQTPSNKVTEKGKYVELRCDPISGHTALYWYRQSLGQGPEFLIYFQGTGAADDSGLPNDRFFAVRPEGSVSTLKIQRTERGDSAVYLCASSLLAGPSETQYFGPGTRLLVL.

The chain has TRBV7-8 and TRBJ2-2; 7 bases are a match to TRBD1. V lost 7 bases and J lost 3; bases outside the gene matches: 8. The CDR3 contains 15 residues. Germline CDR1 is SGHVS and CDR2 is FQNEAQ. CDR3 sequence reads: CASNEQGRDTGELFF. Written as DNA, the CDR3 is TGTGCCAGCAACGAACAGGGGCGGGACACCGGGGAGCTGTTTTTT.

The V call is TRBV29-1, the J call TRBJ2-1; weak D call: TRBD2 (6 bases). CDR1 and CDR2 from the germline V gene are SQVTM and ANQGSEA. This CDR3 is built from 14 residues. With 7 bases removed from V and 5 bases from J, the gap between germline ends came to 18 bases. The CDR3 loop reads CSASVGGAHNEQFF. CDR3 nucleotides: TGCAGCGCTAGCGTAGGAGGGGCCCACAATGAGCAGTTCTTC.

The chain joins TRBV30 to TRBJ2-7; perhaps TRBD1 as D (6 bases). The CDR3 sequence is 13 residues long. The V and J ends lost 0 bases and 3 bases respectively, with 9 bases between them. The germline CDR1 and CDR2 sequences are GTSNPN and SVGIG (reference sequence). As DNA, the CDR3 is TGTGCCTGGAGTGTTGGGGACATCTACGAGCAGTACTTC. Translating it yields CAWSVGDIYEQYF. Full variable domain (missing parts from reference TRBV30 and TRBJ2-7): SQTIHQWPATLVQPVGSPLSLECTVEGTSNPNLYWYRQAAGRGLQLLFYSVGIGQISSEVPQNLSASRPQDRQFILSSKKLLLSDSGFYLCAWSVGDIYEQYFGPGTRLTVT.